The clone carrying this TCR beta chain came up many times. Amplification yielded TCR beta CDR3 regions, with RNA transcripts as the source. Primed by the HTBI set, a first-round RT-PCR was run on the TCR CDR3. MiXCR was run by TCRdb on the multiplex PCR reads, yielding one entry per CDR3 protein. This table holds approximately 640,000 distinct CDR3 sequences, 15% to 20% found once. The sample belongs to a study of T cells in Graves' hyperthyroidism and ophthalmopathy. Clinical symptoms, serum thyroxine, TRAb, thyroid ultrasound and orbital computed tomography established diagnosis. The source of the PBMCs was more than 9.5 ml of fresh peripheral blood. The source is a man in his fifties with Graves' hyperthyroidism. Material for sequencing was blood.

The CDR3 region is CASSYSPYSYVYNEQFF. The DNA of the CDR3 is TGTGCCAGCAGTTACTCTCCGTACAGTTACGTGTACAATGAGCAGTTCTTC. The rearrangement uses TRBV6-2 or TRBV6-3 and TRBJ2-1, with no clear D. The length of the CDR3 is 17 residues. The germline gives CDR1 MNHEY, CDR2 SVGEGT. With 0 bases removed from V and 4 bases from J, the gap between germline ends came to 16 bases.